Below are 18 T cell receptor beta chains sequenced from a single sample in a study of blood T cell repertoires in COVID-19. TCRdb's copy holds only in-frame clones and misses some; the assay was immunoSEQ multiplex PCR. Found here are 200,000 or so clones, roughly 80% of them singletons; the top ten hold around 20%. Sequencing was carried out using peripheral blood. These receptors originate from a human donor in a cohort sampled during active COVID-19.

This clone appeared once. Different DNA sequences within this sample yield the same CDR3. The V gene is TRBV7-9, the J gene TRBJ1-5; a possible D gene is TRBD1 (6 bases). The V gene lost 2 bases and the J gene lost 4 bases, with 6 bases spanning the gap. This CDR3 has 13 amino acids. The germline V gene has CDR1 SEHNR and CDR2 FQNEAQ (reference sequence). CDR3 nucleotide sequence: TGTGCCAGCAGCTTACAGGGGAATCAGCCCCAGCATTTT. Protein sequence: CASSLQGNQPQHF.

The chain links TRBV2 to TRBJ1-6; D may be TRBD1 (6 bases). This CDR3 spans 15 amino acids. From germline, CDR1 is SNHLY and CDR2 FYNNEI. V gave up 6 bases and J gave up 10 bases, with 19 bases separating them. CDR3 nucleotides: TGTGCCAGCAGGATCGGAAGCAGGGGTAACTCACCCCTCCACTTT. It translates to CASRIGSRGNSPLHF.

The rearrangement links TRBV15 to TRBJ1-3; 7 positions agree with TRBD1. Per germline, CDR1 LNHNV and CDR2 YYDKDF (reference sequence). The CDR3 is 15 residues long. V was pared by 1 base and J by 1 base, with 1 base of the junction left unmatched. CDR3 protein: CATSRGDSSGNTIYF. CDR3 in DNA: TGTGCCACCAGCAGAGGGGACAGTTCTGGAAACACCATATATTTT.

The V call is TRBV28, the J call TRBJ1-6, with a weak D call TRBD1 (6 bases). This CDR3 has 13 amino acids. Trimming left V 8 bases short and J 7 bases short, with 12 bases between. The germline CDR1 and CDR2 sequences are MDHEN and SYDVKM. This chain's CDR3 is CASRGALNSPLHF. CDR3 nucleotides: TGTGCCAGCCGGGGGGCCCTCAATTCACCCCTCCACTTT.

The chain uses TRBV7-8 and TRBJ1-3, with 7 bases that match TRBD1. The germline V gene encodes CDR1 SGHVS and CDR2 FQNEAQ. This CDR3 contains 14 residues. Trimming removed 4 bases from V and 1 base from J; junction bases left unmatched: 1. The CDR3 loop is CASSYRGSGNTIYF. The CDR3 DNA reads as TGTGCCAGCAGCTACAGGGGTTCTGGAAACACCATATATTTT. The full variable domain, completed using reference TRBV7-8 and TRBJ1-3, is GAGVSQSPRYKVAKRGQDVALRCDPISGHVSLFWYQQALGQGPEFLTYFQNEAQLDKSGLPSDRFFAERPEGSVSTLKIQRTQQEDSAVYLCASSYRGSGNTIYFGEGSWLTVV.

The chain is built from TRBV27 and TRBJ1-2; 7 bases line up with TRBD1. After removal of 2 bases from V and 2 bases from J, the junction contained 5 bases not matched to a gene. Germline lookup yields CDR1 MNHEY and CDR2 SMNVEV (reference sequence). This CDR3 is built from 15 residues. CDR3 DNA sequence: TGTGCCAGCAGTTTAGCTCCGACAGGGAACTATGGCTACACCTTC. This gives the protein CASSLAPTGNYGYTF.

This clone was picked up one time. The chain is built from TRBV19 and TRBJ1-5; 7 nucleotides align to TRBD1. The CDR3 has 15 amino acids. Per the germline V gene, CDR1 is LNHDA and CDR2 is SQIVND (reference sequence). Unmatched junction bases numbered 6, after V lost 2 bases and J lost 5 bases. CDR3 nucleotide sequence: TGTGCCAGTAGTATAACAAGACAGGGTGATCAGCCCCAGCATTTT. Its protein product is CASSITRQGDQPQHF.

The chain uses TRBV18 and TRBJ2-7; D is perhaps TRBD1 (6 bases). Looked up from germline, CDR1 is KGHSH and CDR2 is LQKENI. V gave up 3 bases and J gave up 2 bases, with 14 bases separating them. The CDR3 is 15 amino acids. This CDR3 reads CASSPKTGTTYEQYF. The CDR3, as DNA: TGTGCCAGCTCACCGAAGACAGGTACAACCTACGAGCAGTACTTC.

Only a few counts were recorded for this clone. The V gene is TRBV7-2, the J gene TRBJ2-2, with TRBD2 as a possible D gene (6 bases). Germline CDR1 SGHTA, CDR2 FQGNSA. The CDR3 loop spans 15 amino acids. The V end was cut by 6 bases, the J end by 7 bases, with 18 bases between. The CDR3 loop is CASRNGGTGFGELFF. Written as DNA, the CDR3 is TGTGCCAGCAGGAACGGGGGAACGGGTTTCGGGGAGCTGTTTTTT.

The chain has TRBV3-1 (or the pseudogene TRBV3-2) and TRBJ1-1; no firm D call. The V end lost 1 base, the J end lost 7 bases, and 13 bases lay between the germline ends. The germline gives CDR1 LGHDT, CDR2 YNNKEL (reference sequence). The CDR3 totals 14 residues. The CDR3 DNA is TGTGCCAGCAGCCAAGGGTTCGGGTCTTATGAAGCTTTCTTT. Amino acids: CASSQGFGSYEAFF.

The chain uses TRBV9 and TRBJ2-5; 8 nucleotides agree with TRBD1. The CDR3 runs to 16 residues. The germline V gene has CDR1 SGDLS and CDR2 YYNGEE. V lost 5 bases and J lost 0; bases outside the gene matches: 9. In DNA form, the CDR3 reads TGTGCCAGCAGTCCCACCGGGACAGGACACCAAGAGACCCAGTACTTC. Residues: CASSPTGTGHQETQYF.

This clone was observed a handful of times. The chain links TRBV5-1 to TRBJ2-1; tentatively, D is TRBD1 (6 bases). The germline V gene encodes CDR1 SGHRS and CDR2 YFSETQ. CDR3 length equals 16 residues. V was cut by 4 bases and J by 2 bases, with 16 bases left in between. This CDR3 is CASSRDRPSPYNEQFF. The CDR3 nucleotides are TGCGCCAGCAGCCGAGACAGGCCAAGTCCCTACAATGAGCAGTTCTTC.

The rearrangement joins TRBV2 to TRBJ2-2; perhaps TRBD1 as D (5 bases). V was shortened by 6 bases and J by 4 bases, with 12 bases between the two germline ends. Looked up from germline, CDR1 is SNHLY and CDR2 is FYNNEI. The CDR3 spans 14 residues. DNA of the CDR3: TGTGCCAGCAGCGTTGGAAGGGGCACCGGGGAGCTGTTTTTT. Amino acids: CASSVGRGTGELFF. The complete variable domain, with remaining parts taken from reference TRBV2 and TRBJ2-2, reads EPEVTQTPSHQVTQMGQEVILRCVPISNHLYFYWYRQILGQKVEFLVSFYNNEISEKSEIFDDQFSVERPDGSNFTLKIRSTKLEDSAMYFCASSVGRGTGELFFGEGSRLTVL.

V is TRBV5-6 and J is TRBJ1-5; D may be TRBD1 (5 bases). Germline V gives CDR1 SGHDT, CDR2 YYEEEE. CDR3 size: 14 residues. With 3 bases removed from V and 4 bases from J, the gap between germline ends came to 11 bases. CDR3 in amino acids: CASSYQGGNQPQHF. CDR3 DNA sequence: TGTGCCAGCAGCTATCAGGGAGGGAATCAGCCCCAGCATTTT. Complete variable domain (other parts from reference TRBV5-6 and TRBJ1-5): DAGVTQSPTHLIKTRGQQVTLRCSPKSGHDTVSWYQQALGQGPQFIFQYYEEEERQRGNFPDRFSGHQFPNYSSELNVNALLLGDSALYLCASSYQGGNQPQHFGDGTRLSIL.

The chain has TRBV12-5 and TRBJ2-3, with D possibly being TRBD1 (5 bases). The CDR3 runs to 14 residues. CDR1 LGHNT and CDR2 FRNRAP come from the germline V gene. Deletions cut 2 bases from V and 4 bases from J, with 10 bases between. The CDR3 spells CASGLRQGADTQYF. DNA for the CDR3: TGTGCTAGTGGTTTGAGGCAGGGCGCAGATACGCAGTATTTT.

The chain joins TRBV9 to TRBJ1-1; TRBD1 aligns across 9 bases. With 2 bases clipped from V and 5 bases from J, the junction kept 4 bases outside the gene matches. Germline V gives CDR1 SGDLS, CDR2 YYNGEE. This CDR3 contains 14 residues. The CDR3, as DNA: TGTGCCAGCAGCGTTACTGGACAGGGGACTGAAGCTTTCTTT. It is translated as CASSVTGQGTEAFF.

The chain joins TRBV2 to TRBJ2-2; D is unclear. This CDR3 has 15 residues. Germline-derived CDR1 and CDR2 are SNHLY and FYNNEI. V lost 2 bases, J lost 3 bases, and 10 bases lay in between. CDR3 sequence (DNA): TGTGCCAGCAGTGAATCCCGGTTCCACACCGGGGAGCTGTTTTTT. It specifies CASSESRFHTGELFF. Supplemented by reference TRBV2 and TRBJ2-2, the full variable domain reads EPEVTQTPSHQVTQMGQEVILRCVPISNHLYFYWYRQILGQKVEFLVSFYNNEISEKSEIFDDQFSVERPDGSNFTLKIRSTKLEDSAMYFCASSESRFHTGELFFGEGSRLTVL.

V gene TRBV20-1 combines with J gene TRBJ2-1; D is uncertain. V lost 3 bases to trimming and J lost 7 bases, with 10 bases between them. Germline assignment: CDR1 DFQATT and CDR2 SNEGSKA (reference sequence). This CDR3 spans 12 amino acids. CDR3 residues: CSASPRKNEQFF. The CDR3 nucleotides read TGCAGTGCTAGTCCCAGGAAGAATGAGCAGTTCTTC.